The rows below give T cell receptor beta chains drawn from one sample of a study of Siglec-9 on CD8 T cells in melanoma. Sequenced by immunoSEQ multiplex PCR; TCRdb stores in-frame clones only, minus some. The table records more than 25,000 clones, 80% of them present only once. The sample taken for sequencing was Siglec-9- CD8+ T cells sorted from blood. The receptors come from a human donor in good health. Each CDR3 is given with its conserved first and last residue. D genes are given only for firm matches. Clone size is stated in some rows and not others, as once, few, many or a class when expanded.

TRBJ1-1 . . TRBV7-8 CASSLFGSMNTEAFF TGTGCCAGCAGCTTATTTGGCTCTATGAACACTGAAGCTTTCTTT
TRBJ1-3 . . TRBV7-9 CASSLIQAYPLSGNTIYF TGTGCCAGCAGCTTAATACAGGCATATCCTCTCTCTGGAAACACCATATATTTT
TRBJ2-7 . TRBD1 TRBV28 CASSLSPGQEYSEQYF TGTGCCAGCAGTTTATCTCCGGGACAGGAGTATTCCGAGCAGTACTTC
TRBJ2-2 few . TRBV9 CASSVDWGLVELFF TGTGCCAGCAGCGTAGATTGGGGGCTAGTGGAGCTGTTTTTT
TRBJ2-4 once . TRBV28 CASSLLFGSTGKNIQYF TGTGCCAGCAGTTTACTCTTTGGATCGACAGGAAAAAACATTCAGTACTTC
TRBJ2-1 . TRBD2 TRBV5-1 CASSFGLARSYNEQFF TGCGCCAGCAGCTTCGGACTAGCGAGGTCCTACAATGAGCAGTTCTTC
TRBJ2-2 . TRBD1 TRBV4-1 CASSQVGGGTGELFF TGCGCCAGCAGCCAAGTAGGGGGCGGAACCGGGGAGCTGTTTTTT
TRBJ2-6 . TRBD1 TRBV5-4 CASSPEGTASGANVLTF TGTGCCAGCAGCCCGGAAGGGACAGCGTCTGGGGCCAACGTCCTGACTTTC
TRBJ1-1 few . TRBV6-1 CASSDLYIDTEAFF TGTGCCAGCAGTGACTTGTACATAGACACTGAAGCTTTCTTT
TRBJ2-1 . TRBD2 TRBV11-2 CASSLGLAGMYEQFF TGTGCCAGCAGCTTGGGACTAGCGGGAATGTATGAGCAGTTCTTC
TRBJ1-2 . . TRBV18 CASSPPEGKILYGYTF TGTGCCAGCTCACCACCGGAGGGAAAAATTCTCTATGGCTACACCTTC
TRBJ2-3 . . TRBV27 CASTTGGGAGTDTQYF TGTGCCAGCACCACAGGAGGGGGCGCGGGCACAGATACGCAGTATTTT
TRBJ1-2 . . TRBV27 CASSSAGEGYYGYTF TGTGCCAGCAGTTCAGCCGGGGAGGGGTACTATGGCTACACCTTC
TRBJ2-1 . . TRBV6-5 CASSYSQGMNNGQFF TGTGCCAGCAGTTACTCTCAGGGTATGAACAATGGGCAGTTCTTC
TRBJ2-1 . . TRBV28 CASSFENEQFF TGTGCCAGCAGTTTTGAGAATGAGCAGTTCTTC
TRBJ1-5 few . TRBV6-1 CASSEAGGNQPQHF TGTGCCAGCAGTGAAGCAGGGGGAAATCAGCCCCAGCATTTT
TRBJ1-1 few . TRBV29-1 CSVYLTDTEAFF TGCAGCGTTTACCTGACTGACACTGAAGCTTTCTTT
TRBJ1-5 . . TRBV4-1 CASSQGVSNQPQHF TGCGCCAGCAGCCAAGGTGTTAGCAATCAGCCCCAGCATTTT
TRBJ2-1 . TRBD2 TRBV10-3 CAITGREGINNEQFF TGTGCCATCACGGGGCGGGAGGGTATTAACAATGAGCAGTTCTTC
TRBJ2-2 . . TRBV5-5 CASTLWDTGELFF TGTGCCAGCACCTTATGGGACACCGGGGAGCTGTTTTTT
TRBJ1-1 . . TRBV9 CASSALGFKDTEAFF TGTGCCAGCAGCGCCCTGGGGTTCAAGGACACTGAAGCTTTCTTT
TRBJ1-1 . . TRBV19 CASSFLTPLGTEAFF TGTGCCAGTAGTTTCCTGACCCCCCTGGGAACTGAAGCTTTCTTT
TRBJ1-1 . TRBD1 TRBV2 CASTRAGTANTEAFF TGTGCCAGCACCCGAGCCGGGACAGCGAACACTGAAGCTTTCTTT
TRBJ1-1 . . TRBV10-2 CASSGGGGTEAFF TGCGCCAGCAGTGGGGGAGGGGGCACTGAAGCTTTCTTT
TRBJ2-1 . . TRBV7-9 CASSPYEGGANEQFF TGTGCCAGCAGCCCGTACGAGGGGGGTGCAAATGAGCAGTTCTTC
TRBJ1-4 . . TRBV19 CASSIVEGLVEKLFF TGTGCCAGTAGTATCGTGGAGGGGTTGGTTGAAAAACTGTTTTTT
TRBJ2-1 . . TRBV19 CASSMSWGSYNEQFF TGTGCCAGTAGTATGTCTTGGGGTTCCTACAATGAGCAGTTCTTC
TRBJ2-2 . TRBD1 TRBV19 CASSIGTGVTGELFF TGTGCCAGTAGTATAGGGACAGGGGTCACCGGGGAGCTGTTTTTT
TRBJ2-5 . . TRBV5-8 CASSEDSYQETQYF TGTGCCAGCAGCGAAGACAGTTACCAAGAGACCCAGTACTTC
TRBJ2-1 . . TRBV9 CASSVGGGTYNEQFF TGTGCCAGCAGCGTAGGGGGGGGCACCTACAATGAGCAGTTCTTC
TRBJ1-1 . . TRBV4-1 CASSPGAMNTEAFF TGCGCCAGCAGCCCCGGGGCCATGAACACTGAAGCTTTCTTT
TRBJ2-3 . . TRBV7-6 CASSLYLETDTQYF TGTGCCAGCAGCTTATATCTGGAGACAGATACGCAGTATTTT
TRBJ1-5 . TRBD1 TRBV27 CASSLTGGDYSNQPQHF TGTGCCAGCAGCCTAACAGGGGGCGACTATAGCAATCAGCCCCAGCATTTT
TRBJ1-5 . . TRBV27 CASSSTGDYSNQPQHF TGTGCCAGCAGTTCTACAGGAGACTATAGCAATCAGCCCCAGCATTTT
TRBJ2-3 . TRBD2 TRBV9 CASSVVGRGGHTDTQYF TGTGCCAGCAGCGTAGTTGGGCGGGGGGGCCACACAGATACGCAGTATTTT
TRBJ2-2 . . TRBV19 CASSILVGGPNTGELFF TGTGCCAGTAGTATCCTGGTGGGGGGTCCGAACACCGGGGAGCTGTTTTTT
TRBJ2-7 . . TRBV6-6 CASSPIGESYEQYF TGTGCCAGCAGCCCGATCGGTGAATCCTACGAGCAGTACTTC